The 9 T cell receptor beta chains below all came from one sample that was sequenced in a study of blood T cell repertoires in COVID-19. The assay was immunoSEQ multiplex PCR, and TCRdb's table has in-frame clones only and misses some. The table lists about 78,000 clones, more than 70% of them singletons. Sequencing was carried out using peripheral blood. The receptors here all came from a man aged 60 to 75 with active or convalescent COVID-19.

The V call is TRBV9, the J call TRBJ2-7, with 12 bases lining up with TRBD2. Germline CDR1 is SGDLS and CDR2 is YYNGEE. V shed 0 bases, J shed 0 bases, and the junction held 7 bases outside the gene matches. The CDR3 runs 18 residues. CDR3 DNA: TGTGCCAGCAGCGTAGGATCTAGCGGGGGGGGCCTCTCCTACGAGCAGTACTTC. Protein product: CASSVGSSGGGLSYEQYF. Complete variable domain (other parts from reference TRBV9 and TRBJ2-7): DSGVTQTPKHLITATGQRVTLRCSPRSGDLSVYWYQQSLDQGLQFLIQYYNGEERAKGNILERFSAQQFPDLHSELNLSSLELGDSALYFCASSVGSSGGGLSYEQYFGPGTRLTVT.

This CDR3 is CASSIRAGAGEKLFF. CDR3 DNA: TGTGCCAGTAGTATCAGGGCAGGGGCGGGCGAAAAACTGTTTTTT. This sequence joins TRBV19 and TRBJ1-4, with D possibly being TRBD1 (6 bases). The V end lost 3 bases, the J end lost 8 bases, and 16 bases lay between the germline ends. This CDR3 is 15 amino acids long. Germline V lookup: CDR1 LNHDA, CDR2 SQIVND (reference sequence).

The genes are TRBV5-6 and TRBJ2-2, with TRBD2 identical over 15 bases. Germline V gene data show CDR1 as SGHDT and CDR2 as YYEEEE. V lost 3 bases, J lost 5 bases, and 2 bases stayed unmatched. This CDR3 has 16 residues. CDR3 nucleotide sequence: TGTGCCAGCAGCTCAGGACTAGCGGGGGGGACCGGGGAGCTGTTTTTT. Translation: CASSSGLAGGTGELFF.

The chain combines TRBV5-1 with TRBJ2-7; 8 bases align to TRBD1. The CDR3 totals 13 residues. The V gene end was trimmed by 2 bases and the J gene end by 3 bases; junction bases not matched to a gene: 1. Germline CDR1 is SGHRS and CDR2 is YFSETQ. This chain's CDR3 is CASSFGTGYEQYF. CDR3 DNA sequence: TGCGCCAGCAGCTTCGGGACAGGCTACGAGCAGTACTTC.

This clone was found once. The chain combines TRBV5-4 with TRBJ2-5, with D uncertain. V was pared by 4 bases and J by 5 bases, with 6 bases between. CDR3 length equals 11 residues. Germline CDR1 and CDR2: SGHNT and YYREEE (reference sequence). The CDR3 here is CASSHGETQYF. Written as DNA, the CDR3 is TGTGCCAGCAGCCACGGGGAGACCCAGTACTTC.

Comments on this clone: Other DNA sequences in this sample translate to the same CDR3. The rearrangement uses TRBV5-1 and TRBJ2-3, with 10 nucleotides matching TRBD2. The length of the CDR3 is 14 residues. CDR1 and CDR2 from the germline V gene are SGHRS and YFSETQ. The V segment lost 7 bases and the J segment 1 base; nucleotides outside the gene matches: 3. The CDR3 reads CASGTSGGTDTQYF. CDR3 sequence (DNA): TGCGCCAGCGGTACTAGCGGGGGCACAGATACGCAGTATTTT.

The gene calls are TRBV7-2 and TRBJ2-1, with 9 bases aligning to TRBD1. Germline V gene lookup returns CDR1 SGHTA and CDR2 FQGNSA. The CDR3 contains 15 residues. V was pared by 4 bases and J by 3 bases, with 4 bases of the junction left unmatched. The CDR3 bases are TGTGCCAGCAGCTCCGGACAGGGGAACTACAATGAGCAGTTCTTC. As protein: CASSSGQGNYNEQFF.

The V gene is TRBV5-1, the J gene TRBJ2-7; TRBD2 aligns across 12 bases. The V and J ends lost 4 bases and 2 bases, in that order; junction bases with no gene match: 4. The CDR3 is 15 residues long. Germline values: CDR1 SGHRS, CDR2 YFSETQ. The CDR3 DNA reads TGCGCCAGCAGCAGGACTAGCGGGGATACCTACGAGCAGTACTTC. It codes for CASSRTSGDTYEQYF. The full variable domain, in which reference TRBV5-1 and TRBJ2-7 provide the parts outside the CDR3, is KAGVTQTPRYLIKTRGQQVTLSCSPISGHRSVSWYQQTPGQGLQFLFEYFSETQRNKGNFPGRFSGRQFSNSRSEMNVSTLELGDSALYLCASSRTSGDTYEQYFGPGTRLTVT.

The chain has TRBV3-1 (or the pseudogene TRBV3-2) and TRBJ1-1; D is unresolved. Germline CDR1 reads LGHDT; CDR2 reads YNNKEL (reference sequence). The CDR3 runs 15 residues. V was shortened by 1 base and J by 6 bases, with 15 bases between the two germline ends. CDR3 in DNA: TGTGCCAGCAGCCAAGGGGGAGGGAGGCGAGCTGAAGCTTTCTTT. Translating it yields CASSQGGGRRAEAFF.